This TCR beta chain was sequenced for a study of vaccination and CD4 T cells after COVID-19. Looking at the study overall: SARS-CoV-2 was confirmed by nasal swab PCR; disease was mild in under ten, severe in one. A CEFX pool, an HIV-1 Nef pool, or no peptide went to control cultures. For post-vaccine samples, collection took place a median around 70 days after dose two, ranging from 14 to 241.

The study, taken as a whole, reports: In convalescent patients, a median about 90% of post-vaccine SARS-CoV-2-reactive clones appeared only after vaccination.

The Oncomine TCR Beta short-read assay generated sequence data from the DNA of cultured CD4+ T cells. TCRdb fed the PCR reads into MiXCR, producing one record per CDR3 protein. Here the sample spans fewer than 15,000 distinct CDR3 sequences, 56% being singletons. Treatment indicated: approximately nine-day PBMC culture with coronavirus spike peptide pools or control peptides (ViraFEST assay). Germline CDR1 and CDR2: KGHDR and SFDVKD. This CDR3 has 14 residues. Trimming took off 1 base at V and 5 bases at J, with 8 bases between the two ends. Concerning this clonotype itself: Its antigen is as yet unknown.

The source of this sequence is a human donor who had recovered from COVID-19. Material: CD4+ T cells from blood, cultured in vitro. The chain joins TRBV24-1 to TRBJ2-1; tentatively, D is TRBD2 (6 bases). The CDR3 DNA sequence: TGTGCCACCAGTGATTTTACTAGCAACAATGAGCAGTTCTTC. Protein sequence: CATSDFTSNNEQFF.